The text below deals with one T cell receptor (beta chain). CDR3 length equals 17 residues. Germline assignment: CDR1 SGHVS and CDR2 FNYEAQ. The V and J ends lost 4 bases and 0 bases, in that order; junction bases with no gene match: 10. This sample is drawn from a study of blood T cell repertoires in COVID-19. Authors' methods: From reference gene primer amplification, estimates of nucleated cell counts were derived. Sequencing was performed with immunoSEQ multiplex PCR; in TCRdb, only in-frame clones are kept and a portion is missing. The V and J calls and clone size come from that table; D and trimming were worked out from the DNA. This table has about 55,000 clones, around 90% appearing once.

The TCR was taken from a human donor with active COVID-19. The donor label of this sample is uncertain. The chain joins TRBV7-6 to TRBJ2-3, with TRBD2 matching 7 bases. The sequencing input was peripheral blood. The CDR3 nucleotides read TGTGCCAGCAGCTCCTACCCTAGCGGTGCTAGCACAGATACGCAGTATTTT. Protein: CASSSYPSGASTDTQYF.